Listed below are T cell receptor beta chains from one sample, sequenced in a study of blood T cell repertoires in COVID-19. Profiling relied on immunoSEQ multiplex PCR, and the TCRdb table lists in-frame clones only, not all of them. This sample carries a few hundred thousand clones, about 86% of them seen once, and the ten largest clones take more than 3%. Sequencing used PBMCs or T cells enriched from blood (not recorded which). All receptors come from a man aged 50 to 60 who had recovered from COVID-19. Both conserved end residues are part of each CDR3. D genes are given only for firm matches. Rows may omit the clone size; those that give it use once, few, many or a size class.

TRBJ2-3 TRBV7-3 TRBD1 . CASSPHPRGRADTQYF TGTGCCAGCAGCCCCCACCCGAGGGGGCGAGCAGATACGCAGTATTTT
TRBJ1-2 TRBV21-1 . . CASSKGRSGTGPDYGYTF TGTGCCAGCAGCAAAGGGAGGTCGGGGACAGGGCCAGACTATGGCTACACCTTC
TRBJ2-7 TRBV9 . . CASSVVGGPFREQYF TGTGCCAGCAGCGTAGTCGGGGGGCCCTTTCGGGAGCAGTACTTC
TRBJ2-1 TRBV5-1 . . CASSLAGFNEQFF TGCGCCAGCAGCTTGGCGGGGTTCAATGAGCAGTTCTTC
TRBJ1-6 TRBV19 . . CASNLGGGMKYSPLHF TGTGCCAGTAATCTAGGCGGGGGAATGAAGTATTCACCCCTCCACTTT
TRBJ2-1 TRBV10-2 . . CASSELNAGDEQFF TGCGCCAGCAGTGAACTAAACGCAGGGGACGAGCAGTTCTTC
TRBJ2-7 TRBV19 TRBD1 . CASRGQGPNPFEQYF TGTGCCAGTAGAGGACAGGGTCCCAACCCGTTTGAGCAGTACTTC
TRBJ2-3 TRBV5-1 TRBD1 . CASSLGELIQGPNPYTQYF TGCGCCAGCAGCTTGGGGGAACTAATACAGGGGCCCAACCCATATACGCAGTATTTT
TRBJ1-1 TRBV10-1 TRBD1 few CASSESKQGAEAFF TGCGCCAGCAGTGAGTCCAAACAGGGGGCTGAAGCTTTCTTT
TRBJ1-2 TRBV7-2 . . CASTKDRIYGYTF TGTGCCAGCACTAAAGACAGGATCTATGGCTACACCTTC